A selection of T cell receptor beta chains follows, all from one sample in a study of cytomegalovirus exposure and HLA in healthy donors. Produced via immunoSEQ multiplex PCR; TCRdb's table is partial and in-frame only. The table has under 150,000 clones, about 80% seen once. Sequencing was performed on PBMCs. The receptors here all came from a woman in her forties in good health and CMV-seronegative. The CDR3 runs from the conserved cysteine through the conserved F or W. The D gene is left open where the match is weak. Clone size is given for some rows only: seen once, a few or many times, or a class if the clone is expanded.

TRBD2 | TRBJ2-5 | TRBV5-4 | once | CASSLRAGGGETQYF | TGTGCCAGCAGCTTGCGAGCGGGAGGGGGGGAGACCCAGTACTTC
NA | TRBJ1-5 | TRBV7-6 | few | CASSLSWRDQPQHF | TGTGCCAGCAGCTTAAGCTGGAGGGATCAGCCCCAGCATTTT
NA | TRBJ2-5 | TRBV10-3 | NA | CAISDGGWETQYF | TGTGCCATCAGTGACGGCGGGTGGGAGACCCAGTACTTC
TRBD2 | TRBJ2-7 | TRBV10-3 | NA | CAISGGGRGSYEQYF | TGTGCCATCAGCGGCGGGGGGCGGGGGTCTTACGAGCAGTACTTC
TRBD2 | TRBJ2-5 | TRBV7-2 | NA | CAIGAGIQETQYF | TGTGCCATAGGAGCGGGGATCCAAGAGACCCAGTACTTC
TRBD1 | TRBJ1-1 | TRBV6-5 | few | CASSYIGGGTEAFF | TGTGCCAGCAGTTACATAGGGGGCGGTACTGAAGCTTTCTTT
TRBD1 | TRBJ2-5 | TRBV5-1 | NA | CASRSTGVETQYF | TGCGCCAGCCGGAGCACAGGGGTAGAGACCCAGTACTTC
TRBD1 | TRBJ1-5 | TRBV2 | NA | CASNRGRSNQPQHF | TGTGCCAGCAACAGGGGGAGGAGCAATCAGCCCCAGCATTTT
NA | TRBJ1-2 | TRBV10-3 | few | CATRDYGYTF | TGTGCCACCCGGGACTATGGCTACACCTTC
TRBD2 | TRBJ2-7 | TRBV23-1 | NA | CASSQSFCTSGGNMVRLEQYF | TGCGCCAGCAGTCAATCTTTCTGTACTAGCGGGGGTAACATGGTTCGTCTGGAGCAGTACTTC
NA | TRBJ1-4 | TRBV19 | NA | CATTRAGGIEKLFF | TGTGCCACTACCCGAGCGGGAGGGATAGAAAAACTGTTTTTT
TRBD2 | TRBJ2-1 | TRBV4-2 | once | CASSGEGLADNEQFF | TGTGCCAGCAGCGGCGAGGGACTAGCGGACAATGAGCAGTTCTTC
TRBD1 | TRBJ2-7 | TRBV15 | NA | CATSRGGQGSHEQYF | TGTGCCACCAGCAGGGGGGGACAGGGGTCCCACGAGCAGTACTTC
NA | TRBJ1-2 | TRBV6-6 | once | CASSYSRVGYTF | TGTGCCAGCAGTTATAGCAGGGTTGGCTACACCTTC
TRBD2 | TRBJ2-5 | TRBV5-6 | NA | CASSLLAGAPQETQYF | TGTGCCAGCAGCTTACTAGCGGGGGCCCCCCAAGAGACCCAGTACTTC
TRBD2 | TRBJ2-1 | TRBV13 | NA | CASSLGGLAGNSDSYNEQFF | TGTGCCAGCAGCTTAGGAGGACTAGCGGGGAATTCCGACTCCTACAATGAGCAGTTCTTC